This T cell receptor beta chain was retrieved from a study of beta chain features in type 1 diabetes. Study context: Healthy donors resembled patients in age, gender and cell yields.

As regards this clone: The antigen is undetermined.

Naive, central memory, regulatory and stem cell-like memory cells within the CD4+ compartment were sorted using CD45RO/CCR7/CD25/CD127/CD95/CD27. General study results and limits: The VDJ junctions of type 1 diabetes patients carried fewer insertions and more deletions. Researchers report that Type 1 diabetes patients had moderately but significantly shorter TCRB CDR3s across all four CD4+ subsets. Sampled from patients, naive, central memory and Treg TCRB repertoires appeared more similar than those sampled from healthy donors.

Since all of the isolated RNA was reverse transcribed, expressed TCRB transcripts were what got sequenced. Clones were sequenced by immunoSEQ multiplex PCR, and TCRdb holds only the in-frame ones, with some missing. The table has 95,000 to 150,000 clones, roughly 15% seen once. Sequenced input: central memory CD4+ T cells from blood. The source is a young man with type 1 diabetes.

The CDR3 nucleotides are TGTGCCAGCAGCACACCCGGGACAGGGGACTACGAGCAGTACTTC. Amino acids: CASSTPGTGDYEQYF. The gene calls are TRBV27 and TRBJ2-7; TRBD1 matches 10 bases. The V segment lost 6 bases and the J segment 3 bases; nucleotides outside the gene matches: 8. The CDR3 runs to 15 residues. Germline V gene sequence: CDR1 MNHEY, CDR2 SMNVEV (reference sequence).